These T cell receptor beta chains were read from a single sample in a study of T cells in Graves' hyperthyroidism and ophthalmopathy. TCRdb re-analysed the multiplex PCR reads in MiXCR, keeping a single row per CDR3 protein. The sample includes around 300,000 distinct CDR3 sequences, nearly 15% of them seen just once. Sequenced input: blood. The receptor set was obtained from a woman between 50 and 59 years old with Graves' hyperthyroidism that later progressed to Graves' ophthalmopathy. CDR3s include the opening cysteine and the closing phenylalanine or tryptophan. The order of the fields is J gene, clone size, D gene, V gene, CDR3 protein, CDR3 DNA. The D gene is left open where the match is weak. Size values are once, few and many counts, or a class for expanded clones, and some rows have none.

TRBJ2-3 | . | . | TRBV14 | CASSHHTDTQYF | TGTGCCAGCAGCCATCACACAGATACGCAGTATTTT
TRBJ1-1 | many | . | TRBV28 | CASSPRGISEAFF | TGTGCCAGCAGTCCTCGTGGTATCAGTGAAGCTTTCTTT
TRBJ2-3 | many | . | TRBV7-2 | CASTLSGTDTQYF | TGTGCCAGCACCTTGTCGGGCACAGATACGCAGTATTTT
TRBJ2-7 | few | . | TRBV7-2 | CASSSDWGSGYEQYF | TGTGCCAGCAGCTCAGACTGGGGCTCGGGCTACGAGCAGTACTTC
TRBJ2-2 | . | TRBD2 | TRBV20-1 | CSARRGTSGTMGTGELFF | TGCAGTGCTAGAAGGGGGACTAGCGGGACAATGGGCACCGGGGAGCTGTTTTTT
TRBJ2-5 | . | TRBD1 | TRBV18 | CASSPFGDRQETQYF | TGTGCCAGCTCACCATTCGGGGACAGACAAGAGACCCAGTACTTC
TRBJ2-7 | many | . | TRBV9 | CASSVDGSLTNEQYF | TGTGCCAGCAGCGTAGACGGGTCCCTGACGAACGAGCAGTACTTC
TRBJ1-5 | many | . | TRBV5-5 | CASSLALARPQHF | TGTGCCAGCAGCCTGGCCCTTGCTCGGCCCCAGCATTTT
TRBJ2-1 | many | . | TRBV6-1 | CASDNGGLYNEQFF | TGTGCCAGCGATAACGGTGGACTTTACAATGAGCAGTTCTTC
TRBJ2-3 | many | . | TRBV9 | CASSVEGGSTDTQYF | TGTGCCAGCAGCGTAGAAGGGGGGTCCACAGATACGCAGTATTTT
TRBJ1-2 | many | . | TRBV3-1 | CASSQDLGEGMNYGYTF | TGTGCCAGCAGCCAAGATCTGGGGGAAGGCATGAACTATGGCTACACCTTC
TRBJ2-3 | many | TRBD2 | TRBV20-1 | CSARDLRLAGRRSTDTQYF | TGCAGTGCTAGAGATTTGCGGCTAGCGGGAAGACGGAGCACAGATACGCAGTATTTT
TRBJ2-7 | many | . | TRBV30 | CAWSPHRAYEQYF | TGTGCCTGGAGCCCTCACAGGGCCTACGAGCAGTACTTC
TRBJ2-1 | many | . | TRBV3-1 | CASSQVSAMEQFF | TGTGCCAGCAGCCAAGTATCTGCGATGGAGCAGTTCTTC
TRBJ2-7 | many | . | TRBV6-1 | CASSEGGQTSYEQYF | TGTGCCAGCAGTGAGGGGGGACAGACTTCGTACGAGCAGTACTTC
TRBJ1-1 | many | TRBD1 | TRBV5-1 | CASSPQGPNTEAFF | TGCGCCAGCAGCCCACAGGGGCCGAACACTGAAGCTTTCTTT
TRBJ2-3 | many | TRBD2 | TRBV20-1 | CSARPPGLAGGDTQYF | TGCAGTGCTAGACCTCCAGGACTAGCGGGGGGAGATACGCAGTATTTT
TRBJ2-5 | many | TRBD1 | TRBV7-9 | CASSRGLQGPEETQYF | TGTGCCAGCAGCCGGGGTTTACAGGGGCCTGAAGAGACCCAGTACTTC
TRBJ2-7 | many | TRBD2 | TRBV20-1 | CSASGDAGVPASYEQYF | TGCAGTGCTAGCGGGGACGCGGGAGTACCGGCCTCCTACGAGCAGTACTTC
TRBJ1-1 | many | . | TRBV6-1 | CASSQGGGSEAFF | TGTGCCAGCAGCCAGGGTGGGGGTTCTGAAGCTTTCTTT
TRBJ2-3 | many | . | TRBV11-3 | CASSFGRYTDTQYF | TGTGCCAGCAGCTTCGGCAGATACACAGATACGCAGTATTTT
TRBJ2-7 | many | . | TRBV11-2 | CASSVLILPYEQYF | TGTGCCAGCAGCGTCCTTATACTCCCCTACGAGCAGTACTTC
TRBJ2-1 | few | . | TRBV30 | CAWSVGVEQFF | TGTGCCTGGAGTGTGGGCGTGGAGCAGTTCTTC
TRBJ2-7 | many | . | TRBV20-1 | CSARDYSASSYEQYF | TGCAGTGCTAGAGATTATTCGGCCAGTTCCTACGAGCAGTACTTC
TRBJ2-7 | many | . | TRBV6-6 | CASSYVRGRGYEQYF | TGTGCCAGCAGTTACGTACGGGGCCGCGGATACGAGCAGTACTTC
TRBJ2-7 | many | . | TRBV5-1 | CASSLGQEAYEQYF | TGCGCCAGCAGCTTGGGACAGGAAGCCTACGAGCAGTACTTC
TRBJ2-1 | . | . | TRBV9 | CASSVVTGEVDEQFF | TGTGCCAGCAGCGTAGTAACGGGAGAGGTGGATGAGCAGTTCTTC
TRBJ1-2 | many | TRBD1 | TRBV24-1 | CATSDSSYRGRDYGYTF | TGTGCCACCAGTGATTCAAGTTACAGGGGGCGAGACTATGGCTACACCTTC
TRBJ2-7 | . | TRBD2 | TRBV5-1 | CASSQVLAGGEQYF | TGTGCCAGCAGCCAAGTACTAGCGGGGGGCGAGCAGTACTTC